This T cell receptor beta chain was obtained from a study of sequential checkpoint blockade in melanoma. For the study at large: DNA from more than 75 pretreatment tumor samples underwent TCRβ immunosequencing.

The CDR3 has 15 residues. CDR1 and CDR2 (germline): MDHEN, SYDVKM. V was pared by 3 bases and J by 6 bases, with 15 bases between. By its share, this clone is medium-sized. Profiled with immunoSEQ multiplex PCR; TCRdb holds only in-frame clones, not every one. The data contain approximately 6,000 clones, about 24% of them seen just once; the ten biggest clones take up approximately 9.7%. Treatment noted: randomized to nivolumab then ipilimumab (arm A) or the reverse (arm B). Patients had received no earlier DNA-damaging chemotherapy. This TCR was recovered from a human donor with melanoma. The input for sequencing was tumor tissue (inferred from file names), taken from a patient given nivolumab and ipilimumab in sequence. The J gene is TRBJ2-1, the V gene TRBV28, with D maybe TRBD2 (6 bases). Written as DNA, the CDR3 is TGTGCCAGCAGTTTCGACTCCCCCGGGGGCAATGAGCAGTTCTTC. Its translation is CASSFDSPGGNEQFF.